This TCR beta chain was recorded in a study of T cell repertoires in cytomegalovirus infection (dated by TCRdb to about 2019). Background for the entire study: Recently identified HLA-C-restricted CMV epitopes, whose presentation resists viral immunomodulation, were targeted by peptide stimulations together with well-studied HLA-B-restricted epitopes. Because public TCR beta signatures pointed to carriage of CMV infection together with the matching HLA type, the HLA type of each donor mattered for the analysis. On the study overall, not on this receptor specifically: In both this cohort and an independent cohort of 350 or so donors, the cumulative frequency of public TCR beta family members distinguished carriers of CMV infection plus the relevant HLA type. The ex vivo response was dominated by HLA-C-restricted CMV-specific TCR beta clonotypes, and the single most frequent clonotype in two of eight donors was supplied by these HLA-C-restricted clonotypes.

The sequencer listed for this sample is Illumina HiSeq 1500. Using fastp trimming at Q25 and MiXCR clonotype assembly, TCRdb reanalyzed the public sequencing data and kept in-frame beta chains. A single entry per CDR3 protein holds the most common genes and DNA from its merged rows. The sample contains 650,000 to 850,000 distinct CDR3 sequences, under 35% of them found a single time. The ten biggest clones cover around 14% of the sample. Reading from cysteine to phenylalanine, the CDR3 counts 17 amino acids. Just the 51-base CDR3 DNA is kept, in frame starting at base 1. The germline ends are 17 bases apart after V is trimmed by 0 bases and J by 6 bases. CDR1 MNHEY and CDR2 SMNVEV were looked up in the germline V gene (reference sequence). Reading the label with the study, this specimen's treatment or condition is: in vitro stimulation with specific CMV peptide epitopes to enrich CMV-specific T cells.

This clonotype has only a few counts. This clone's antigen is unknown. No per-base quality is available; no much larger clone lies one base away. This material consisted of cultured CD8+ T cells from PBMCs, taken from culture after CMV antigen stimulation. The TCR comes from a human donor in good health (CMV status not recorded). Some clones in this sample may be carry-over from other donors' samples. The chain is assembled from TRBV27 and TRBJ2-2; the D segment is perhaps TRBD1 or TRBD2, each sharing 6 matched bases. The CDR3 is CASSLSYGGRGSGELFF. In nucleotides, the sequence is TGTGCCAGCAGTTTATCGTACGGGGGCCGAGGTTCCGGGGAGCTGTTTTTT.